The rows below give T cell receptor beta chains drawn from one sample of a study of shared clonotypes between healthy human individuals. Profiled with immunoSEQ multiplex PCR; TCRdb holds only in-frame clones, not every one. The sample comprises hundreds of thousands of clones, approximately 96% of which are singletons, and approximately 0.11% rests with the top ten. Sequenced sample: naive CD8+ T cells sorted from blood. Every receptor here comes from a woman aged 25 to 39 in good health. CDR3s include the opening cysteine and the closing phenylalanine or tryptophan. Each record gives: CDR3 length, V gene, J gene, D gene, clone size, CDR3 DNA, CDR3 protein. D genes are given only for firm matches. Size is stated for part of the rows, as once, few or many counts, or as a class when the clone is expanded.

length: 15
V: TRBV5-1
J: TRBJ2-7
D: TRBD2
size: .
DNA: TGCGCCAGCAGCTTGGGACTAGCGGGATACTACGAGCAGTACTTC
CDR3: CASSLGLAGYYEQYF

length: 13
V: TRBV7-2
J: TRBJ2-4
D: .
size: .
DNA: TGTGCCAGCAGCTCCAACGGACAGTCAATTCAGTACTTC
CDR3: CASSSNGQSIQYF

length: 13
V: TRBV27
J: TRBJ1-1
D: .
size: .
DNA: TGTGCCAGCAGTCCCGGGGGTGGCACTGAAGCTTTCTTT
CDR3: CASSPGGGTEAFF

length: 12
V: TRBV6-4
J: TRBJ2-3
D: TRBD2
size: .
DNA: TGTGCCAGCAGTGAATCGGGGGGGACGCAGTATTTT
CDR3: CASSESGGTQYF

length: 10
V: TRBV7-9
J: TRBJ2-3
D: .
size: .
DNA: TGTGCCAGCAGCACAGATACGCAGTATTTT
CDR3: CASSTDTQYF

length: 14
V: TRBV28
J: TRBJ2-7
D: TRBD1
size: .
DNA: TGTGCCAGCAGTTCCGGGACAGGGAGGTACGAGCAGTACTTC
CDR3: CASSSGTGRYEQYF

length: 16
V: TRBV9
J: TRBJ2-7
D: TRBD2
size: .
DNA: TGTGCCAGCAGCGGACAGAAAGCGGGAGTGTTCGACGAGCAGTACTTC
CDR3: CASSGQKAGVFDEQYF

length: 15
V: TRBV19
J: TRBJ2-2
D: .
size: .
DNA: TGTGCCAGTAGTATAGATCTGGAATCACCCGGGGAGCTGTTTTTT
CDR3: CASSIDLESPGELFF

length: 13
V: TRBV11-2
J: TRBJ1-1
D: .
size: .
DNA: TGTGCCAGCAGCTTAGGAGAGAACACTGAAGCTTTCTTT
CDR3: CASSLGENTEAFF

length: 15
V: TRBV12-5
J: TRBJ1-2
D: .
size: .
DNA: TGTGCTAGTGGTTTGGATTTCTCCAGTAACTATGGCTACACCTTC
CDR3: CASGLDFSSNYGYTF

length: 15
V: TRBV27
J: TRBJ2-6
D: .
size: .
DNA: TGTGCCAGCAGTCTTGCGGGGTATGGGGCCAACGTCCTGACTTTC
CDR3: CASSLAGYGANVLTF

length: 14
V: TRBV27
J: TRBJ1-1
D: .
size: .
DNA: TGTGCCAGCAGTTTATATGGGGTAGGCACTGAAGCTTTCTTT
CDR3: CASSLYGVGTEAFF

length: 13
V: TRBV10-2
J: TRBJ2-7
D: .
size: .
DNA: TGCGCCAGCAGAGCCCTTGGACAGTACGAGCAGTACTTC
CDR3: CASRALGQYEQYF

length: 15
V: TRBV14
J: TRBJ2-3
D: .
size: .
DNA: TGTGCCAGCAGCCGGGTCTGGGGTTCAACAGATACGCAGTATTTT
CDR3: CASSRVWGSTDTQYF

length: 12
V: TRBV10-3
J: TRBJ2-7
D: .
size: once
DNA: TGTGCCATCAGTGATAACCACTACGAGCAGTACTTC
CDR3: CAISDNHYEQYF

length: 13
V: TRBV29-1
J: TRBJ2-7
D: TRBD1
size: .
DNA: TGCAGCGTTGGGGGGGTTGGACAGGGCGAGCAGTACTTC
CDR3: CSVGGVGQGEQYF

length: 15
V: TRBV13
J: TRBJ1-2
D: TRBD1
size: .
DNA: TGTGCCAGCAGCTTAGGAACAGGGGCTAACTATGGCTACACCTTC
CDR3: CASSLGTGANYGYTF

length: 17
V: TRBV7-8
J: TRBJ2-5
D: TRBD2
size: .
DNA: TGTGCCAGCAGCCCCAACCTAGCGGGAGGGATAGAAGAGACCCAGTACTTC
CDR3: CASSPNLAGGIEETQYF

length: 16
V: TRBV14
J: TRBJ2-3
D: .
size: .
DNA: TGTGCCAGCAGCCACCGATGGGCAGGGGCGTTATATACGCAGTATTTT
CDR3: CASSHRWAGALYTQYF

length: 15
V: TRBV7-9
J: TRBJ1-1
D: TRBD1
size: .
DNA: TGTGCCAGCAGCGCCGGTGACAGGGACGACACTGAAGCTTTCTTT
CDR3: CASSAGDRDDTEAFF

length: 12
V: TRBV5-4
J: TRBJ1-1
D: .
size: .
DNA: TGTGCCAGCAGTCGGACGAACACTGAAGCTTTCTTT
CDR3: CASSRTNTEAFF

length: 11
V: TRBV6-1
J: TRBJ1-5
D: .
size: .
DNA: TGTGCCAGCAGTGAAGCTCGGGACCGGGATTTT
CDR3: CASSEARDRDF

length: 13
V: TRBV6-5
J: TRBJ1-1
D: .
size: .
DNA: TGTGCCAGCAGCCTAGGACAGAACACTGAAGCTTTCTTT
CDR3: CASSLGQNTEAFF

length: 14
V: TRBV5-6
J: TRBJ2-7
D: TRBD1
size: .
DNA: TGTGCCAGCAGGTTGTCAGGGGGCGGCTACGAGCAGTACTTC
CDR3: CASRLSGGGYEQYF

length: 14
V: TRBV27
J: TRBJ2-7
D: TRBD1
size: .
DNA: TGTGCCAGCAGAACAAGGGACAGAGCCTACGAGCAGTACTTC
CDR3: CASRTRDRAYEQYF

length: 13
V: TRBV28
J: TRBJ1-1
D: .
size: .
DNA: TGTGCCAGCAGTTCACCCATAGACACTGAAGCTTTCTTT
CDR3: CASSSPIDTEAFF

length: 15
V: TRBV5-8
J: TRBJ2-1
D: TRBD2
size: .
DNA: TGTGCCAGCAGCCGTCCAACTAGCGGCTACAATGAGCAGTTCTTC
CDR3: CASSRPTSGYNEQFF

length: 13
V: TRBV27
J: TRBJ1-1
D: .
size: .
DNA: TGTGCCAGCACCGCCGGGCCAAACACTGAAGCTTTCTTT
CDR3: CASTAGPNTEAFF

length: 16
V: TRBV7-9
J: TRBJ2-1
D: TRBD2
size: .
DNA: TGTGCCAGCAGCTCGGGACTAGCGGGACCCTACAATGAGCAGTTCTTC
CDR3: CASSSGLAGPYNEQFF

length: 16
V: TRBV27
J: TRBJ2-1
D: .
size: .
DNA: TGTGCCAGCAGTCAATTCGCGGGACTGTCCTACAATGAGCAGTTCTTC
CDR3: CASSQFAGLSYNEQFF

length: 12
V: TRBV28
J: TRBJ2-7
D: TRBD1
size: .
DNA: TGTGCCCACAGGGGGGTTTTCTACGAGCAGTACTTC
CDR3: CAHRGVFYEQYF

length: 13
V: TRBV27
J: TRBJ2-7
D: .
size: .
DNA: TGTGCCAGCAGTCCTTCGGGCGGAAACGAGCAGTACTTC
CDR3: CASSPSGGNEQYF

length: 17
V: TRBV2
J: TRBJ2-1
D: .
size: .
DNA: TGTGCCAGCAGTGAAGTTTCTTTGCTCAGCTCCTACAATGAGCAGTTCTTC
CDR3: CASSEVSLLSSYNEQFF

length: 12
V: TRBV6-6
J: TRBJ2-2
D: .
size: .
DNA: TGTGCCAGCGGGGGGTCCACCGGGGAGCTGTTTTTT
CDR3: CASGGSTGELFF

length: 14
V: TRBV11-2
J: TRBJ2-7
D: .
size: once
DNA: TGTGCCAGCAGCTTCGGAGGGGGGGCCTACGAGCAGTACTTC
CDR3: CASSFGGGAYEQYF

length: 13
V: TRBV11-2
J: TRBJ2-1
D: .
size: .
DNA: TGTGCCAGCAGTTCAGCAAACTACAATGAGCAGTTCTTC
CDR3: CASSSANYNEQFF

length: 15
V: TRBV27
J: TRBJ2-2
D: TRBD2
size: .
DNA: TGTGCCAGCAGTTTACTAGCGGGGTCGAACGGGGAGCTGTTTTTT
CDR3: CASSLLAGSNGELFF

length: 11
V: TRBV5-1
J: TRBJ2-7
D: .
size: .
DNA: TGCGCCAGCAGCTTCGGGGTAGAGCAGTACTTC
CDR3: CASSFGVEQYF

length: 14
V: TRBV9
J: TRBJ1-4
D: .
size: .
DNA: TGTGCCAGCAGCGTAGGAGGAGGGAATGAAAAACTGTTTTTT
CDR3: CASSVGGGNEKLFF

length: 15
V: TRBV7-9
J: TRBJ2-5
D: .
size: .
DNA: TGTGCCAGCGGAAGGAACAGCCTGTACCAAGAGACCCAGTACTTC
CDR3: CASGRNSLYQETQYF

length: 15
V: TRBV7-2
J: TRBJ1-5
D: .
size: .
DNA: TGTGCCAGCACCTTATACCCGAGCCGGGATCAGCCCCAGCATTTT
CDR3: CASTLYPSRDQPQHF

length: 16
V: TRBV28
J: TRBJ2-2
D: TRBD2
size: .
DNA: TGTGCCAGCAGTTCGTTGACTAGCGGGAGTGTCGGGGAGCTGTTTTTT
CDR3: CASSSLTSGSVGELFF

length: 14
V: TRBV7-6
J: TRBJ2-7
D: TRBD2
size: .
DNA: TGTGCCAGCAGCGCTAGCGGGAGAGGGATCGAGCAGTACTTC
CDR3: CASSASGRGIEQYF

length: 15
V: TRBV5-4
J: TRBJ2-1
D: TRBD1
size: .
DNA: TGTGCCAGCAGCTTGGGACAGGGGAGTTTTGATGAGCAGTTCTTC
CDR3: CASSLGQGSFDEQFF

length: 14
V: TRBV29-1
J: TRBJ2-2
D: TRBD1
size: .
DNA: TGCAGCGTGATTTATGACAGGGCAACCGGGGAGCTGTTTTTT
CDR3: CSVIYDRATGELFF

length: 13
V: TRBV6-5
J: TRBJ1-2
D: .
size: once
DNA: TGTGCCAGCAGCGAGACCGGGAACTATGGCTACACCTTC
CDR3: CASSETGNYGYTF

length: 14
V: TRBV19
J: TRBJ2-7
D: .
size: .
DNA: TGTGCCAGTAGTATAGACAACGGCCCCTACGAGCAGTACTTC
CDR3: CASSIDNGPYEQYF

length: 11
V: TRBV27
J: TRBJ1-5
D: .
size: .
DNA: TGTGCCTCAAAGGGGGAGCAGCCCCAGCATTTT
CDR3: CASKGEQPQHF

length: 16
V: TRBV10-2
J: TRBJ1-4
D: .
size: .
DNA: TGCGCCAGCGGACTTAATTCCGGGACGGGTAATGAAAAACTGTTTTTT
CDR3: CASGLNSGTGNEKLFF

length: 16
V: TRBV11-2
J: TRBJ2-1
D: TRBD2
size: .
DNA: TGTGCCAGCAGCTTAGGTTCGGGACTAGCGGGAGTTGAGCAGTTCTTC
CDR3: CASSLGSGLAGVEQFF

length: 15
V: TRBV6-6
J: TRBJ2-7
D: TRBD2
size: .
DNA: TGTGCCAGCAGCCGCCTAGCGGGACCGCCCTACGAGCAGTACTTC
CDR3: CASSRLAGPPYEQYF

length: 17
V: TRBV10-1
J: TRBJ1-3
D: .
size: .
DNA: TGCGCCAGCAGTGAGAGGAGACAAGGGACGCCTGGAAACACCATATATTTT
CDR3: CASSERRQGTPGNTIYF